Listed below are T cell receptor beta chains from one sample, sequenced in a study of blood T cell repertoires in COVID-19. TCRdb's copy holds only in-frame clones and misses some; the assay was immunoSEQ multiplex PCR. The data show about 200,000 clones, about 85% seen once. Sequences were obtained from peripheral blood. The receptor source for this set is a woman over 75 with acute or convalescent COVID-19. CDR3s include the opening cysteine and the closing phenylalanine or tryptophan. D genes are given only for firm matches. Expanded clones are given a class, and other clones once, few, many or no size at all.

D gene,clone size,V gene,J gene,CDR3 protein,CDR3 DNA
.,few,TRBV9,TRBJ1-2,CASSANQGNGYTF,TGTGCCAGCAGCGCAAACCAGGGGAACGGCTACACCTTC
.,.,TRBV5-4,TRBJ1-4,CASSLDGATNEKLFF,TGTGCCAGCAGCTTGGACGGGGCAACTAATGAAAAACTGTTTTTT
.,.,TRBV7-8,TRBJ1-3,CASSPTGGNTIYF,TGTGCCAGCAGCCCTACAGGAGGAAACACCATATATTTT
TRBD1,few,TRBV19,TRBJ1-5,CASSTPPGGTGYQPQHF,TGTGCCAGTAGTACTCCCCCCGGTGGGACAGGGTATCAGCCCCAGCATTTT
.,once,TRBV20-1,TRBJ2-1,CSASTGTGSYNEQFF,TGCAGTGCTAGTACCGGGACTGGGTCCTACAATGAGCAGTTCTTC
.,.,TRBV7-9,TRBJ1-2,CASEGGAENYGYTF,TGTGCCAGCGAGGGCGGGGCGGAGAACTATGGCTACACCTTC
.,.,TRBV9,TRBJ2-2,CASSAPGQWNTGELFF,TGTGCCAGCAGCGCCCCTGGACAGTGGAACACCGGGGAGCTGTTTTTT
TRBD1,once,TRBV18,TRBJ2-7,CASSPLDGTGDLSPCF,TGTGCCAGCTCACCCTTGGATGGGACAGGGGACCTCTCTCCTTGCTTC
TRBD2,.,TRBV20-1,TRBJ2-1,CSASIQREGREQFF,TGCAGTGCTAGTATCCAGCGGGAGGGCCGTGAGCAGTTCTTC
.,few,TRBV12-5,TRBJ1-1,CASGAEVPYTEAFF,TGTGCTAGTGGTGCGGAGGTCCCTTACACTGAAGCTTTCTTT
.,.,TRBV7-2,TRBJ1-5,CASSSGNQPQHF,TGTGCCAGCAGCTCCGGCAATCAGCCCCAGCATTTT
.,once,TRBV25-1,TRBJ1-1,CASRLTEMNTEAFF,TGTGCCAGCAGACTGACAGAGATGAACACTGAAGCTTTCTTT
.,.,TRBV7-9,TRBJ2-3,CASSTRTTSWNTQYF,TGTGCCAGCAGCACACGAACCACTAGTTGGAATACGCAGTATTTT
.,.,TRBV10-2,TRBJ2-7,CASSPSTPGYYEQYF,TGCGCCAGCAGTCCTTCCACACCGGGGTACTACGAGCAGTACTTC
TRBD1,few,TRBV5-1,TRBJ2-7,CASSSGTGGIEQYF,TGCGCCAGCAGCTCCGGGACAGGGGGTATAGAGCAGTACTTC